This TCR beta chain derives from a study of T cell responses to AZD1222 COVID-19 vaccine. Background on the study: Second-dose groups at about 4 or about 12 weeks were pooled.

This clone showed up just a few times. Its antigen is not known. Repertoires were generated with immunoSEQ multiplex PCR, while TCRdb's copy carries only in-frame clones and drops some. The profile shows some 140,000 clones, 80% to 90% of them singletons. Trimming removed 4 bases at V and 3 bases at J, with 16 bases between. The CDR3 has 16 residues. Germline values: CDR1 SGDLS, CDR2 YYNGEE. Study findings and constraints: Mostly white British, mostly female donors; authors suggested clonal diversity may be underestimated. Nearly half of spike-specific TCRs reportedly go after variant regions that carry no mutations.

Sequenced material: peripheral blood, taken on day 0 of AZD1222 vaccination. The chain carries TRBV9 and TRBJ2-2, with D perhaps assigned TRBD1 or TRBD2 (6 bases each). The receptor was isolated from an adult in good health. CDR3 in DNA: TGTGCCAGCAGCCCCCCCCGGGGGCGAGACACCGGGGAGCTGTTTTTT. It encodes CASSPPRGRDTGELFF.